This entry features one T cell receptor beta chain sequence. Participants, about 18 to 89 years old, spanned approximately 25 US areas. Categorization into cohorts depended on clinical history that participants reported. Symptom resolution, clearance, or two negative PCRs marked donors in Cohort 3 as recovered. Original processing notes: It was from reference gene primer amplification that nucleated cell counts were estimated. Assay: immunoSEQ multiplex PCR; the TCRdb copy retains only in-frame clones and omits some. V and J calls and clone size are copied from that table; D and trimming were computed from the DNA. The data hold about 370,000 clones, with approximately 90% observed a single time. This entry is derived from a study of blood T cell repertoires in COVID-19. The receptor's source is a man aged 18 to 30 who had recovered from COVID-19. Sequencing was done on a sample of PBMCs or T cells enriched from blood (not recorded which).

This CDR3 is CASSQVRTGRYNSPLHF. Here the CDR3 DNA reads TGTGCCAGCAGCCAAGTTCGGACAGGGAGATATAATTCACCCCTCCACTTT. This rearrangement joins TRBV3-1 (or the pseudogene TRBV3-2) to TRBJ1-6; TRBD1 aligns across 8 bases. CDR1 and CDR2 from the germline V gene are LGHDT and YNNKEL (reference sequence). The CDR3 length is 17 residues. The ends lost 1 base at V and 4 bases at J; junction bases unmatched: 6.